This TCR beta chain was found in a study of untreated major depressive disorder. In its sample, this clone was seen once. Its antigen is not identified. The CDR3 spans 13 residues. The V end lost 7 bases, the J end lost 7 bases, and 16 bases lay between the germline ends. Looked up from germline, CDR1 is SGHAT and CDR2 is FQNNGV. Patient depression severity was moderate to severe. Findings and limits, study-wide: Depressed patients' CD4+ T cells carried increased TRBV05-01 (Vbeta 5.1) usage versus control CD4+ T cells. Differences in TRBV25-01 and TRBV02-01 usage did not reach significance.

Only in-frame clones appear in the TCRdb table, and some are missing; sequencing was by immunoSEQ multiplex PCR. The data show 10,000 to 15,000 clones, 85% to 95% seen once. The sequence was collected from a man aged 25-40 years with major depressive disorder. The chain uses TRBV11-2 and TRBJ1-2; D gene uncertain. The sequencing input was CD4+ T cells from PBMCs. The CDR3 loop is CASTLTDVFGYTF. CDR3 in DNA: TGTGCCAGCACACTGACGGATGTCTTTGGCTACACCTTC.